This TCR beta chain came from a study of OX40 agonist ivuxolimab in advanced cancers. Study-wide context: Three patients, one with hepatocellular carcinoma and two with cutaneous melanoma, responded partially.

From germline, CDR1 is MNHEY and CDR2 SVGAGI. Trimming cost V 7 bases and J 1 base, with 4 bases left between them. There are 11 residues in the CDR3. Generated by immunoSEQ multiplex PCR, the TCRdb table keeps only in-frame clones and is missing some. The sample records tens of thousands of clones, around four fifths being singletons. This clone was counted between two and nine times. This sequence was found in an adult with an advanced solid tumor such as melanoma, head and neck, liver or kidney cancer. Specimen: CD4+ or CD8+ T cells sorted from blood, collected in a trial of the OX40 agonist ivuxolimab. J is TRBJ1-1 and V is TRBV6-5, with D hard to call. CDR3 sequence (DNA): TGTGCCAGCAAGGAGAACACTGAAGCTTTCTTT. It yields the protein CASKENTEAFF.